This T cell receptor beta chain stems from a study of Ad26.COV2.S vaccination and SARS-CoV-2 variants. Study at large: The donor was enrolled in the Ad26.COV2.S arm of the COV1001 trial.

Clones were sequenced by immunoSEQ multiplex PCR, and TCRdb holds only the in-frame ones, with some missing. The top ten clones hold roughly an eighth of a sample with a few hundred thousand clones, over 75% of them seen once. V lost 0 bases to trimming and J lost 3 bases, with 11 bases between them. CDR3 size: 15 residues. Germline CDR1 is SGHTA and CDR2 is FQGNSA. Treatment denoted: around 19 received Ad26.COV2.S at low or high dose, single or two shots; about 5 received placebo; per-sample allocation not given. Samples analyzed were those drawn on day 63 after the first vaccine or placebo injection.

This chain joins TRBV7-2 and TRBJ1-2; D ambiguous. The TCR comes from a person between 18 and 65 years old who received the Ad26.COV2.S COVID-19 vaccine or a placebo. Source: peripheral blood, taken in a trial of Ad26.COV2.S vaccine versus placebo. The CDR3 reads CASSLAGVRDYGYTF. The CDR3 nucleotides are TGTGCCAGCAGCTTAGCGGGTGTTCGGGACTATGGCTACACCTTC.